The 27 T cell receptor beta chains in this list originate from one sample, sequenced in a study of shared clonotypes between healthy human individuals. Assay used: immunoSEQ multiplex PCR; TCRdb lists only in-frame clones, some missing. The sample lists 1.6 million or so clones; approximately 98.5% were seen once. The sequencing sample was made of naive CD4+ T cells sorted from blood. The subset: CD45RA+ positively selected. Receptor source: a man younger than 40 in good health.

This chain links TRBV19 with TRBJ2-7; TRBD1 agrees at 8 bases. CDR3 length equals 16 residues. V was pared by 1 base and J by 4 bases, with 9 bases of the junction left unmatched. CDR1 and CDR2 from the germline V gene are LNHDA and SQIVND (reference sequence). In DNA form, the CDR3 reads TGTGCCAGTAGTATAGTGGGGACAGGACCTCAATACGAGCAGTACTTC. Residues: CASSIVGTGPQYEQYF.

The chain is built from TRBV11-3 and TRBJ2-3, with 12 bases lining up with TRBD2. CDR1 is SGHNT and CDR2 is YENEEA in the germline V gene. CDR3 length: 15 amino acids. J was trimmed by 5 bases and V by 2 bases; bases with no gene match: 2. The CDR3 here is CASSLLAGGLDTQYF. The CDR3 DNA reads TGTGCCAGCAGCTTACTAGCGGGAGGGCTAGATACGCAGTATTTT. Combining the CDR3 with reference TRBV11-3 and TRBJ2-3 gives the whole variable domain EAGVVQSPRYKIIEKKQPVAFWCNPISGHNTLYWYLQNLGQGPELLIRYENEEAVDDSQLPKDRFSAERLKGVDSTLKIQPAELGDSAVYLCASSLLAGGLDTQYFGPGTRLTVL.

V is TRBV5-4 and J is TRBJ2-5, with unresolved D. The CDR3 covers 14 residues. With 3 bases removed from V and 2 bases from J, the gap between germline ends came to 11 bases. Germline V gene lookup returns CDR1 SGHNT and CDR2 YYREEE (reference sequence). The chain's CDR3 is CASSSELVQETQYF. The DNA for the CDR3 is TGTGCCAGCAGCTCGGAGCTTGTGCAAGAGACCCAGTACTTC.

The chain links TRBV7-2 to TRBJ2-2, with 7 positions matching TRBD2. Trimming cost V 1 base and J 4 bases; bases outside gene matches: 6. Per germline, CDR1 SGHTA and CDR2 FQGNSA. The CDR3 runs 16 residues. CDR3 nucleotides: TGTGCCAGCAGCTTAGTCCCGGGAGGCCCCACCGGGGAGCTGTTTTTT. Translation: CASSLVPGGPTGELFF.

This clone came up once. The chain recombines TRBV7-9 with TRBJ2-3, with D possibly matching TRBD1 (5 bases). The V and J ends lost 5 bases and 2 bases respectively, with 14 bases between them. This CDR3 is built from 15 residues. The germline gives CDR1 SEHNR, CDR2 FQNEAQ (reference sequence). The CDR3 DNA reads as TGTGCCAGCAGCGCCTTGGACACAATCACAGATACGCAGTATTTT. Protein: CASSALDTITDTQYF.

V and J are TRBV15 and TRBJ2-7; 8 nucleotides match TRBD1. Losses at the gene ends were 4 bases for V and 1 base for J; bases not matched to a gene: 3. The CDR3 length is 14 residues. CDR1 is LNHNV and CDR2 is YYDKDF in the germline V gene (reference sequence). In DNA, the CDR3 is TGTGCCACCAGCATGGACAGGGTTTCCTACGAGCAGTACTTC. Amino acid sequence: CATSMDRVSYEQYF.

This sequence joins TRBV9 and TRBJ2-1; the D gene is possibly TRBD2 (5 bases). Germline CDR1 reads SGDLS; CDR2 reads YYNGEE. The CDR3 runs 16 residues. Trimming left V 0 bases short and J 1 base short, with 11 bases between. Here the CDR3 DNA reads TGTGCCAGCAGCGTAGGATTTGGCGGGTCCTACAATGAGCAGTTCTTC. Translated: CASSVGFGGSYNEQFF. Based on the CDR3 plus reference TRBV9 and TRBJ2-1, the full variable domain is DSGVTQTPKHLITATGQRVTLRCSPRSGDLSVYWYQQSLDQGLQFLIQYYNGEERAKGNILERFSAQQFPDLHSELNLSSLELGDSALYFCASSVGFGGSYNEQFFGPGTRLTVL.

This chain joins TRBV28 and TRBJ2-5; TRBD1 matches 8 bases. V shed 5 bases, J shed 7 bases, and the junction held 12 bases outside the gene matches. The CDR3 sequence is 15 residues long. Germline CDR1 MDHEN, CDR2 SYDVKM. CDR3 coding DNA: TGTGCCAGCAGTGGGGGGACAGGCCCAGGGGGGACCCAGTACTTC. Residues: CASSGGTGPGGTQYF.

V is TRBV11-3 and J is TRBJ2-7; TRBD1 aligns across 9 bases. V gave up 5 bases and J gave up 1 base; unmatched junction bases: 6. CDR1 and CDR2 from the germline V gene are SGHNT and YENEEA. CDR3 length equals 15 residues. CDR3 sequence reads: CASSPAGQGSYEQYF. The DNA of the CDR3 is TGTGCCAGCAGCCCTGCTGGACAGGGGTCCTACGAGCAGTACTTC.

This clone was picked up one time. The chain combines TRBV28 with TRBJ2-5; D assignment may be TRBD1 or TRBD2 (5 bases each). Trimming cost V 6 bases and J 7 bases, with 30 bases left between them. This CDR3 region has 18 residues. The germline V gene has CDR1 MDHEN and CDR2 SYDVKM. CDR3: CASSLPSGTPGGGRTQYF. The DNA of the CDR3 is TGTGCCAGCAGCCTTCCGTCCGGGACCCCCGGCGGCGGCCGGACCCAGTACTTC.

The chain joins TRBV5-1 to TRBJ2-7; the match to TRBD1 covers 7 bases. The germline CDR1 and CDR2 sequences are SGHRS and YFSETQ. V lost 4 bases, J lost 6 bases, and 7 bases stayed unmatched. This CDR3 comprises 13 residues. CDR3 sequence reads: CASSQDRRFEQYF. The DNA of the CDR3 is TGCGCCAGCAGCCAGGACAGGAGGTTCGAGCAGTACTTC.

The chain carries TRBV28 and TRBJ2-7; D is unresolved. The length of the CDR3 is 15 residues. Trimming left V 3 bases short and J 2 bases short, with 14 bases between. In germline, CDR1 is MDHEN, CDR2 SYDVKM. CDR3 nucleotides: TGTGCCAGCAGTTTCGAAATAAAGGGTACCTACGAGCAGTACTTC. This sequence encodes CASSFEIKGTYEQYF.

The chain has TRBV4-3 and TRBJ2-5; 9 nucleotides agree with TRBD2. Trimming took 2 bases from V and 5 from J; bases not matched to a gene: 9. The CDR3 contains 16 residues. Germline CDR1 is LGHNA and CDR2 is YSLEER. The CDR3 DNA follows: TGCGCCAGCAGCCAAAATGGGGCGGGGGGGTTGGAGACCCAGTACTTC. As protein: CASSQNGAGGLETQYF.

The chain couples TRBV2 to TRBJ1-2; no reliable D call. The CDR3 is made up of 12 amino acids. V lost 6 bases and J lost 3, with 8 bases in between. Germline V CDR1 and CDR2: SNHLY, FYNNEI. CDR3 protein: CASRRVDYGYTF. The DNA for the CDR3 is TGTGCCAGCAGACGTGTGGACTATGGCTACACCTTC.

The chain is built from TRBV9 and TRBJ2-5; D call uncertain. Per the germline V gene, CDR1 is SGDLS and CDR2 is YYNGEE. With 4 bases removed from V and 1 base from J, the gap between germline ends came to 11 bases. This CDR3 has 14 amino acids. The CDR3 spells CASSPQGLQETQYF. CDR3 bases: TGTGCCAGCAGCCCTCAAGGGCTCCAAGAGACCCAGTACTTC.

V gene TRBV7-9 combines with J gene TRBJ1-2; D uncertain. The CDR3 is made up of 13 amino acids. Trimming took off 3 bases at V and 2 bases at J, with 7 bases between the two ends. The germline CDR1 and CDR2 sequences are SEHNR and FQNEAQ (reference sequence). This chain's CDR3 is CASSFNNNYGYTF. CDR3 sequence (DNA): TGTGCCAGCAGCTTTAATAACAACTATGGCTACACCTTC.

The chain recombines TRBV28 with TRBJ2-5; TRBD2 aligns across 10 bases. Trimming cost V 3 bases and J 2 bases; bases outside gene matches: 9. Germline CDR1 reads MDHEN; CDR2 reads SYDVKM. There are 17 residues in the CDR3. Written as DNA, the CDR3 is TGTGCCAGCAGTTTGGGGGTAGCGGGAGGCGCTCAAGAGACCCAGTACTTC. It codes for CASSLGVAGGAQETQYF.

This chain connects TRBV2 to TRBJ2-7; D is unresolved. CDR1 and CDR2 from the germline V gene are SNHLY and FYNNEI. This CDR3 contains 12 residues. Between the trimmed V and J ends, which lost 6 bases and 4 bases, there was a span of 10 bases. The CDR3 nucleotides are TGTGCCAGCAGGGCGGACGGGTACGAGCAGTACTTC. Protein: CASRADGYEQYF.

Turning to this clone: At one of its ends the junction is not consistent with the germline gene, which may arise from a read error. The V gene is TRBV18, the J gene TRBJ2-2, with a possible D match to TRBD1 (6 bases). The CDR3 has 16 residues. Germline V gene lookup returns CDR1 KGHSH and CDR2 LQKENI. In DNA form, the CDR3 reads TGTGCCAGCTCGCCACGGCAGGACAGTGAAACCGGGGAGCTGTTTTTT. The encoded protein is CASSPRQDSETGELFF. Complete variable domain (other parts from reference TRBV18 and TRBJ2-2): NAGVMQNPRHLVRRRGQEARLRCSPMKGHSHVYWYRQLPEEGLKFMVYLQKENIIDESGMPKERFSAEFPKEGPSILRIQQVVRGDSAAYFCASSPRQDSETGELFFGEGSRLTVL.

In regard to this clone: This sample also contains other DNA sequences that code for the same CDR3. The V call is TRBV9, the J call TRBJ2-5; 11 bases match TRBD1. Losses at the gene ends were 3 bases for V and 3 bases for J; bases not matched to a gene: 1. CDR1 SGDLS and CDR2 YYNGEE come from the germline V gene. The CDR3 runs 14 residues. CDR3 nucleotides: TGTGCCAGCAGCGCGGGACAGGGGGAAGAGACCCAGTACTTC. Translation gives CASSAGQGEETQYF.

This chain connects TRBV28 to TRBJ1-2; 7 bases line up with TRBD1. The CDR3 spans 16 residues. J was trimmed by 4 bases and V by 6 bases; bases with no gene match: 14. Germline loops: CDR1 MDHEN, CDR2 SYDVKM. The CDR3 nucleotides read TGTGCCAGCAGGACTTTGACAGGGCCCGGGACCTATGGCTACACCTTC. Translation: CASRTLTGPGTYGYTF.

This clone was counted a single time. The chain joins TRBV6-6 to TRBJ2-3, with a possible D match to TRBD1 (6 bases). V was cut by 1 base and J by 5 bases, with 10 bases left in between. Germline V CDR1 and CDR2: MNHNY, SVGAGI (reference sequence). The CDR3 spans 14 residues. This CDR3 is CASSYLGAEDTQYF. CDR3 in DNA: TGTGCCAGCAGTTACTTGGGGGCTGAAGATACGCAGTATTTT.

This chain connects TRBV2 to TRBJ2-1; TRBD1 agrees at 8 bases. This CDR3 comprises 15 residues. Germline values: CDR1 SNHLY, CDR2 FYNNEI. V gave up 3 bases and J gave up 8 bases; unmatched junction bases: 9. The CDR3 sequence: CASSDWQGAKDEQFF. The CDR3 DNA sequence: TGTGCCAGCAGTGATTGGCAGGGGGCAAAGGATGAGCAGTTCTTC.

The chain carries TRBV5-1 and TRBJ2-7; 9 nucleotides align to TRBD1. This CDR3 is 18 amino acids long. J was trimmed by 7 bases and V by 4 bases; bases with no gene match: 21. The germline V gene encodes CDR1 SGHRS and CDR2 YFSETQ. This CDR3 is CASSTLSPTGTGLSEQYF. CDR3 in DNA: TGCGCCAGCAGCACGCTGTCGCCAACCGGGACAGGGTTGAGTGAGCAGTACTTC.

The CDR3 bases are TGTGCCAGTAGTGAACAGAGATCCAGCGAGCAGTACTTC. This gives the protein CASSEQRSSEQYF. This rearrangement joins TRBV19 to TRBJ2-7; D ambiguous. Trimming cost V 5 bases and J 6 bases, with 14 bases left between them. This CDR3 has 13 amino acids. Germline CDR1 LNHDA, CDR2 SQIVND (reference sequence).

The chain links TRBV10-1 to TRBJ2-7; TRBD1 matches 10 bases. The CDR3 extends over 16 amino acids. J was trimmed by 4 bases and V by 2 bases; bases with no gene match: 8. Germline-derived CDR1 and CDR2 are WNHNN and SYGVQD (reference sequence). This CDR3 reads CASSELGQGRPYEQYF. The CDR3 bases are TGCGCCAGCAGTGAGCTGGGACAGGGGCGCCCATACGAGCAGTACTTC.

This clone was observed a single time. V is TRBV7-2 and J is TRBJ2-3; TRBD2 matches at 8 bases. The CDR3 extends over 19 amino acids. Germline CDR1 reads SGHTA; CDR2 reads FQGNSA. Trimming at V came to 1 base and at J to 1 base, leaving 13 bases not matched to a gene. The CDR3: CASSLDGARASGRTDTQYF. DNA of the CDR3: TGTGCCAGCAGCTTAGATGGGGCGCGGGCTAGCGGGCGCACAGATACGCAGTATTTT.